This entry concerns a single T cell receptor beta chain. The target antigen is unknown. The sample originates from a study of T cells after yellow fever vaccination. As TCR cDNA was made by 5'RACE template switching, a universal primer site and UMIs were added. TCRdb re-called the 5' RACE reads with MiXCR, one entry per CDR3 protein. The sample has hundreds of thousands of distinct CDR3 sequences, 15% to 20% seen once. Study findings and constraints: Most primary-vaccination clones recurred post-booster (roughly 96% CD4, around 90% CD8). A small share of clonotypes appeared in both CD4 and CD8 compartments.

Trimming left V 5 bases short and J 1 base short, with 9 bases between. Looked up from germline, CDR1 is MNHNY and CDR2 is SVGAGI (reference sequence). The CDR3 loop spans 15 amino acids. The sequences come from PBMCs, collected before the yellow fever booster vaccination. The chain couples TRBV6-6 to TRBJ2-6; maybe TRBD1 (6 bases). This receptor was identified in a young man who received the YFV17D yellow fever vaccine. The CDR3 DNA reads as TGTGCCAGCAGTAAACAGGGTTCTGGGGCCAACGTCCTGACTTTC. This gives the protein CASSKQGSGANVLTF.